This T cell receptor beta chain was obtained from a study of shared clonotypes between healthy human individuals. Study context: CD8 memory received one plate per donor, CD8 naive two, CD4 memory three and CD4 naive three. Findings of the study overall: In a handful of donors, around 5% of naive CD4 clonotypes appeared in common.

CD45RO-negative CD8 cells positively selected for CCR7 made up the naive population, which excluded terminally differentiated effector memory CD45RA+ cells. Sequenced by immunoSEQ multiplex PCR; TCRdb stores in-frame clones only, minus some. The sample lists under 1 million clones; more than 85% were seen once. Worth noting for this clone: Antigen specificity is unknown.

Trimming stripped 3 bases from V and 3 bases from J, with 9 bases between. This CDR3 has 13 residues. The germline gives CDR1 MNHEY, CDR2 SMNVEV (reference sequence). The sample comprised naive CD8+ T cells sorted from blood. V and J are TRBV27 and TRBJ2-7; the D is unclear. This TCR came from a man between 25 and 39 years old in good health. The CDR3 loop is CASSFGRIYEQYF. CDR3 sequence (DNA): TGTGCCAGCAGTTTCGGACGGATCTACGAGCAGTACTTC.